These 26 T cell receptor beta chains were all obtained from the same sample, sequenced in a study of regulatory T cells in long-lasting Graves disease. Time point given: newly diagnosed GD, antithyroid drugs for less than 3 months. Construction of the TCR library relied on RNA isolated from PBMCs. In building TCR beta libraries, iRepertoire HTBI primers were used together with Arm-PCR of CDR3 regions. TCRdb itself ran the multiplex PCR reads through MiXCR, one entry per CDR3 protein. In the table there are 400,000 to 550,000 distinct CDR3 sequences, less than 20% of which are singletons. The sample was also reused in another study, on T cells in Graves' hyperthyroidism and ophthalmopathy.

Source: peripheral blood mononuclear cells (PBMCs), taken at new diagnosis, from a patient treated with antithyroid drugs. The receptors come from a woman between 18 and 30 years old with Graves disease.

In DNA, the CDR3 is TGTGCCACCAGTGATTCATGGACTAGGCTAACCGGGGAGCTGTTTTTT. As protein: CATSDSWTRLTGELFF. The genes are TRBV24-1 and TRBJ2-2, with 7 bases that match TRBD2. CDR1 is KGHDR, CDR2 SFDVKD, per germline. This CDR3 comprises 16 residues. The J segment lost 5 bases and the V segment lost 2 bases, leaving 7 bases of the junction unmatched.

This clonotype was seen at least ten times. This chain uses TRBV11-2 with TRBJ2-3; D call uncertain. The ends were cut back, 4 bases at V and 1 base at J, with 3 bases in the middle. The CDR3 is made up of 12 amino acids. The germline CDR1 and CDR2 sequences are SGHAT and FQNNGV. The CDR3 is CASSSRTDTQYF. The CDR3 nucleotides read TGTGCCAGCAGCTCGCGCACAGATACGCAGTATTTT.

V gene TRBV25-1 combines with J gene TRBJ2-1; TRBD2 aligns across 7 bases. Looked up from germline, CDR1 is MGHDK and CDR2 is SYGVNS. V trimming: 0 bases; J trimming: 1 base; junction bases outside the gene matches: 6. The CDR3 consists of 17 residues. The CDR3 nucleotides read TGTGCCAGCAGTGAATATAAGGGAGCGGGGTCCTACAATGAGCAGTTCTTC. It codes for CASSEYKGAGSYNEQFF.

V is TRBV27 and J is TRBJ1-2; D is uncertain. Trimming cost V 5 bases and J 2 bases, with 12 bases left between them. Germline V gives CDR1 MNHEY, CDR2 SMNVEV (reference sequence). The CDR3 runs 14 residues. The CDR3 spells CASSPSTENYGYTF. The CDR3 nucleotides are TGTGCCAGCAGTCCATCAACAGAGAACTATGGCTACACCTTC.

This clonotype was detected ten times or more. The V gene is TRBV2, the J gene TRBJ1-4; a weak D match, TRBD1 (6 bases). This CDR3 region has 15 residues. V was pared by 7 bases and J by 7 bases, with 19 bases between. In germline, CDR1 is SNHLY, CDR2 FYNNEI. The CDR3, as DNA: TGTGCCAGCACATCTCCTGGGGGGCAGGGTGAAAAACTGTTTTTT. Translating it yields CASTSPGGQGEKLFF.

This clonotype was recorded at least ten times. This chain connects TRBV7-9 to TRBJ2-7, with D possibly matching TRBD1 (5 bases). Germline-derived CDR1 and CDR2 are SEHNR and FQNEAQ (reference sequence). V was pared by 5 bases and J by 6 bases, with 17 bases between. The CDR3 spans 14 residues. The CDR3 region is CASSTRQRHGEQYF. In DNA, the CDR3 is TGTGCCAGCAGCACAAGACAGAGACACGGCGAGCAGTACTTC. Full variable domain (remainder filled in from reference TRBV7-9 and TRBJ2-7): DTGVSQNPRHKITKRGQNVTFRCDPISEHNRLYWYRQTLGQGPEFLTYFQNEAQLEKSRLLSDRFSAERPKGSFSTLEIQRTEQGDSAMYLCASSTRQRHGEQYFGPGTRLTVT.

In its sample, this clonotype was seen many times. J is TRBJ2-3 and V is TRBV27, with 10 nucleotides matching TRBD1. V lost 5 bases to trimming and J lost 2 bases; unmatched junction nucleotides: 4. The CDR3 totals 15 residues. The germline CDR1 and CDR2 sequences are MNHEY and SMNVEV (reference sequence). The CDR3 here is CASSDRQGATDTQYF. DNA of the CDR3: TGTGCCAGCAGTGACCGACAGGGGGCCACAGATACGCAGTATTTT.

The chain uses TRBV27 and TRBJ2-1, with D hard to call. Looked up from germline, CDR1 is MNHEY and CDR2 is SMNVEV (reference sequence). CDR3 length: 13 residues. V was trimmed by 8 bases and J by 6 bases, leaving 14 bases between them. The CDR3 sequence is CASGTTPTNEQFF. CDR3 in DNA: TGTGCCAGCGGCACCACTCCCACCAATGAGCAGTTCTTC.

This clonotype was counted many times. The chain has TRBV6-1 and TRBJ2-1, with D possibly TRBD2 on 6 matching bases. The CDR3 contains 15 residues. Per the germline V gene, CDR1 is MNHNS and CDR2 is SASEGT. Trimming stripped 6 bases from V and 7 bases from J, with 19 bases between. CDR3 bases: TGTGCCAGCAGAAGTTTGGGGGGTGTTGGGAATGAGCAGTTCTTC. Translating gives CASRSLGGVGNEQFF.

This clonotype was picked up a small number of times. The chain couples TRBV20-1 to TRBJ1-5; the D is unclear. Trimming took 7 bases from V and 7 from J, leaving 20 bases between them. The germline V gene has CDR1 DFQATT and CDR2 SNEGSKA (reference sequence). This CDR3 is 14 amino acids long. CDR3 DNA: TGCAGTGGCCAGACTGATGCCTACGGCCAGCCCCAGCATTTT. Amino acid sequence: CSGQTDAYGQPQHF.

This clonotype showed up just a few times. The genes are TRBV18 and TRBJ2-5; D gene uncertain. This CDR3 region has 13 residues. The germline gives CDR1 KGHSH, CDR2 LQKENI. V lost 3 bases, J lost 4 bases, and 9 bases lay in between. CDR3 protein: CASSPGLSETQYF. As DNA, the CDR3 is TGTGCCAGCTCACCCGGTCTGTCAGAGACCCAGTACTTC.

This clonotype was found a few times. At one end the junction does not follow the germline gene, possibly because of a read error. The chain uses TRBV7-9 and TRBJ1-2; perhaps TRBD1 as D (5 bases). The CDR3 contains 16 residues. The V gene's germline CDR1 is SEHNR and CDR2 FQNEAQ (reference sequence). The DNA for the CDR3 is TGTGCCAGCAGCTTACGGTTGGCCAGGGACCCTCATGGCCACACCTTC. It codes for CASSLRLARDPHGHTF.

The chain carries TRBV3-1 and TRBJ2-3; a weak D match, TRBD1 (6 bases). This CDR3 has 14 residues. The germline V gene encodes CDR1 LGHDT and CDR2 YNNKEL (reference sequence). V was trimmed by 4 bases and J by 10 bases, leaving 18 bases between them. The CDR3 DNA reads as TGTGCCAGCAGCCGGGACCAGGGCAGGGGTCCGCAGTATTTT. This codes for CASSRDQGRGPQYF.

This clonotype was counted ten times or more. The chain combines TRBV28 with TRBJ2-3, with 8 bases aligning to TRBD2. Germline V CDR1 and CDR2: MDHEN, SYDVKM. The CDR3 has 18 residues. Trimming at V came to 10 bases and at J to 4 bases, leaving 22 bases not matched to a gene. In nucleotides, the CDR3 is TGTGCCACCGAAGGGCCGACTAGCGCGATAATATCCCCAGATACGCAGTATTTT. It encodes CATEGPTSAIISPDTQYF.

V gene TRBV6-4 combines with J gene TRBJ2-2; 13 bases map to TRBD2. Germline assignment: CDR1 MRHNA and CDR2 SNTAGT. The CDR3 contains 17 residues. V was pared by 3 bases and J by 3 bases, with 4 bases of the junction left unmatched. The CDR3 protein is CASSERTSGRDTGELFF. The CDR3 bases are TGTGCCAGCAGTGAGAGGACTAGCGGGAGAGACACCGGGGAGCTGTTTTTT.

A few counts support this clonotype. The gene calls are TRBV27 and TRBJ2-7, with TRBD2 matching over 11 bases. This CDR3 has 16 amino acids. From germline, CDR1 is MNHEY and CDR2 SMNVEV (reference sequence). The ends lost 6 bases at V and 3 bases at J; junction bases unmatched: 10. The CDR3 is CASRDHGTSGYYEQYF. The CDR3 coding sequence is TGTGCCAGCAGAGATCACGGGACTAGCGGATACTACGAGCAGTACTTC.

This clonotype came up a few times. A read error may be the cause here, since a much bigger clone is one base away. The V call is TRBV13, the J call TRBJ2-3; D is uncertain. The CDR3 has 12 amino acids. V gave up 5 bases and J gave up 2 bases, with 5 bases separating them. From germline, CDR1 is PRHDT and CDR2 FYEKMQ (reference sequence). CDR3 bases: TGTGCCAGCAGCCATACCACAGATACGCAGTATTTT. This codes for CASSHTTDTQYF.

This clonotype was counted ten times or more. This chain connects TRBV19 to TRBJ2-1; D remains unclear. V shed 3 bases and J shed 0 bases, with 12 bases lying between them. The germline gives CDR1 LNHDA, CDR2 SQIVND (reference sequence). This CDR3 comprises 16 residues. In DNA form, the CDR3 reads TGTGCCAGTAGTATCTCTGGCGGAAGCTCCTACAATGAGCAGTTCTTC. Its translation: CASSISGGSSYNEQFF.

This clonotype showed up many times. The J gene is TRBJ2-3, the V gene TRBV2; 10 bases agree with TRBD2. Germline V gene data show CDR1 as SNHLY and CDR2 as FYNNEI. V shed 5 bases, J shed 0 bases, and the junction held 5 bases outside the gene matches. CDR3 length equals 16 residues. CDR3 sequence: CASSKSGRVSTDTQYF. CDR3 nucleotide sequence: TGTGCCAGCAGTAAGAGCGGGAGGGTTAGCACAGATACGCAGTATTTT. Full variable domain (missing parts from reference TRBV2 and TRBJ2-3): EPEVTQTPSHQVTQMGQEVILRCVPISNHLYFYWYRQILGQKVEFLVSFYNNEISEKSEIFDDQFSVERPDGSNFTLKIRSTKLEDSAMYFCASSKSGRVSTDTQYFGPGTRLTVL.

The chain links TRBV2 to TRBJ1-1, with 7 nucleotides matching TRBD1. CDR1 is SNHLY and CDR2 is FYNNEI in the germline V gene. V gave up 7 bases and J gave up 6 bases; unmatched junction bases: 5. The CDR3 sequence is 12 residues long. The CDR3 reads CASNRGPAEAFF. The CDR3 DNA is TGTGCCAGCAATAGGGGGCCGGCTGAAGCTTTCTTT.

This clonotype was observed many times. This chain joins TRBV3-1 and TRBJ2-5; 11 bases map to TRBD2. CDR1 LGHDT and CDR2 YNNKEL come from the germline V gene (reference sequence). The CDR3 sequence is 15 residues long. V was pared by 8 bases and J by 4 bases, with 9 bases of the junction left unmatched. This chain's CDR3 is CASGLAGGVGETQYF. The CDR3, as DNA: TGTGCCAGCGGTCTAGCGGGAGGCGTTGGAGAGACCCAGTACTTC.

This clonotype has just a few counts. The chain carries TRBV11-1 and TRBJ1-6, with 10 bases fitting TRBD1. This CDR3 is 14 amino acids long. After removal of 5 bases from V and 10 bases from J, the junction contained 5 bases not matched to a gene. In germline, CDR1 is SGHAT, CDR2 FQDESV (reference sequence). CDR3 in DNA: TGTGCCAGCAGCGGGGGGACAGGGGTATCACCCCTCCACTTT. This translates into CASSGGTGVSPLHF.

As for this clonotype: The junction and the germline gene differ at one end; a read error may be behind it. J is TRBJ2-2 and V is TRBV5-1, with TRBD1 identical over 9 bases. CDR1 SGHRS and CDR2 YFSETQ come from the germline V gene. This CDR3 region has 16 residues. The chain's CDR3 is CASGLGTGSNTGELFF. In DNA, the CDR3 is TGCGCCAGCGGCTTGGGGACAGGGAGTAACACCGGGGAGCTGTTTTTT.

This clonotype is deemed medium-sized (0.01 to 0.1%). The V call is TRBV20-1, the J call TRBJ2-5, with a tentative D call TRBD2 (5 bases). The CDR3 loop spans 10 amino acids. The germline gives CDR1 DFQATT, CDR2 SNEGSKA (reference sequence). The CDR3 DNA reads TGCAGCGCCCGGAGGGAGACCCAGTACTTC. This encodes CSARRETQYF.

The chain carries TRBV5-5 and TRBJ2-7, with 8 bases identical to TRBD1. Germline CDR1 is SGHKS and CDR2 is YYEKEE (reference sequence). There are 13 residues in the CDR3. V trimming: 0 bases; J trimming: 6 bases; junction bases outside the gene matches: 2. Here the CDR3 DNA reads TGTGCCAGCAGCTTGGTCGACAGGGGCGAGCAGTACTTC. Its protein is CASSLVDRGEQYF. The full variable domain, rest sourced from reference TRBV5-5 and TRBJ2-7, is DAGVTQSPTHLIKTRGQQVTLRCSPISGHKSVSWYQQVLGQGPQFIFQYYEKEERGRGNFPDRFSARQFPNYSSELNVNALLLGDSALYLCASSLVDRGEQYFGPGTRLTVT.

The rearrangement joins TRBV7-2 to TRBJ2-1; TRBD2 agrees at 8 bases. The V and J ends lost 5 bases and 7 bases, in that order; junction bases with no gene match: 16. The CDR3 sequence is 17 residues long. Germline V gene data show CDR1 as SGHTA and CDR2 as FQGNSA. The CDR3 sequence: CASSPSPGTGGPNEQFF. Here the CDR3 DNA reads TGTGCCAGCAGCCCTTCTCCGGGAACGGGAGGGCCGAATGAGCAGTTCTTC.